The rows below give T cell receptor beta chains drawn from one sample of a study of blood T cell repertoires in COVID-19. Assay used: immunoSEQ multiplex PCR; TCRdb lists only in-frame clones, some missing. The profile shows 250,000 to 350,000 clones, 90% of them singletons. The sample consisted of PBMCs or T cells enriched from blood (not recorded which). All receptors derive from a woman aged 18 to 35 with acute COVID-19. Each CDR3 is given with its conserved first and last residue. Each record gives: CDR3 protein, V gene, CDR3 length, J gene, clone size. Clone size is stated in some rows and not others, as once, few, many or a class when expanded.

CDR3 protein: CASSLAGTSTGELFF
V gene: TRBV7-7
CDR3 length: 15
J gene: TRBJ2-2
clone size: NA

CDR3 protein: CASTVYVVGTDTQYF
V gene: TRBV5-5
CDR3 length: 15
J gene: TRBJ2-3
clone size: NA

CDR3 protein: CASSLTGGGTNVYGYTF
V gene: TRBV27
CDR3 length: 17
J gene: TRBJ1-2
clone size: NA

CDR3 protein: CSVRGPAGGPSEQFF
V gene: TRBV29-1
CDR3 length: 15
J gene: TRBJ2-1
clone size: NA

CDR3 protein: CAIRTDRGPSTGELFF
V gene: TRBV10-3
CDR3 length: 16
J gene: TRBJ2-2
clone size: NA

CDR3 protein: CASSDNSGNTIYF
V gene: TRBV19
CDR3 length: 13
J gene: TRBJ1-3
clone size: NA

CDR3 protein: CASSVIQGYSTDTQYF
V gene: TRBV2
CDR3 length: 16
J gene: TRBJ2-3
clone size: NA

CDR3 protein: CAWSVQGLSPLHF
V gene: TRBV30
CDR3 length: 13
J gene: TRBJ1-6
clone size: NA

CDR3 protein: CASSIKASGGNYGYTF
V gene: TRBV19
CDR3 length: 16
J gene: TRBJ1-2
clone size: NA

CDR3 protein: CASSPGTSGRRRSYEQYF
V gene: TRBV19
CDR3 length: 18
J gene: TRBJ2-7
clone size: NA

CDR3 protein: CASSLIPGGRGNTIYF
V gene: TRBV11-2
CDR3 length: 16
J gene: TRBJ1-3
clone size: few

CDR3 protein: CASSSSMSAYEQYF
V gene: TRBV7-9
CDR3 length: 14
J gene: TRBJ2-7
clone size: NA

CDR3 protein: CASSPGSRAREQYF
V gene: TRBV7-6
CDR3 length: 14
J gene: TRBJ2-7
clone size: once

CDR3 protein: CASSPRGSKDTQYF
V gene: TRBV19
CDR3 length: 14
J gene: TRBJ2-3
clone size: NA

CDR3 protein: CASSGTESKNIQYF
V gene: TRBV19
CDR3 length: 14
J gene: TRBJ2-4
clone size: once

CDR3 protein: CAWSHPGTDDRYEQYF
V gene: TRBV30
CDR3 length: 16
J gene: TRBJ2-7
clone size: NA

CDR3 protein: CASSLQNSNSPLHF
V gene: TRBV5-6
CDR3 length: 14
J gene: TRBJ1-6
clone size: NA

CDR3 protein: CASSLDRGGTDTQYF
V gene: TRBV10-1
CDR3 length: 15
J gene: TRBJ2-3
clone size: few

CDR3 protein: CATPPRGPWDRGRRYGYTF
V gene: TRBV27
CDR3 length: 19
J gene: TRBJ1-2
clone size: few

CDR3 protein: CASSYVGQGARETQYF
V gene: TRBV6-2/TRBV6-3
CDR3 length: 16
J gene: TRBJ2-5
clone size: NA